This T cell receptor beta chain emerged from a study of CD8+CD57+ T cells in acquired aplastic anemia. Across the study: DNA from sorted CD4+ and CD8+ cells averaged approximately 3.5 ug.

This CDR3 comprises 13 residues. CDR1 SEHNR and CDR2 FQNEAQ come from the germline V gene (reference sequence). Trimming left V 11 bases short and J 3 bases short, with 16 bases between. CDR3 and TCR beta VDJ profiling relied on a genomic DNA template. From the reads, TCRdb called clonotypes with MiXCR, one entry per CDR3 protein. The sample consists of roughly 93,000 distinct CDR3 sequences, around two thirds of them appearing once. All sequencing subjects had displayed CD8+CD57+ cell expansion on flow cytometry. Patients had not yet gotten any therapy when their blood was taken for sampling. The sample consisted of sorted CD4+, CD8+, or CD8+CD57+ T cells (not recorded which) from PBMCs. The gene calls are TRBV7-9 and TRBJ2-5; D might be TRBD2 (6 bases). The TCR originated in a human donor with aplastic anemia. The DNA of the CDR3 is TGTGCCGGTACCGGGACTTCCAAAGAGACCCAGTACTTC. Amino acids: CAGTGTSKETQYF.